This entry concerns a single TCR beta chain. No antigen is known for it. Vbeta (60) and Jbeta (13) primers were used in the PCR. The data were produced by immunoSEQ multiplex PCR, yet TCRdb's version contains in-frame clones alone and is incomplete. The table lists roughly 160,000 clones, approximately 80% of them singletons. The germline V gene has CDR1 MNHEY and CDR2 SVGAGI. V gave up 0 bases and J gave up 2 bases, with 11 bases separating them. CDR3 length equals 15 residues. This record belongs to a study of cytomegalovirus exposure and HLA in healthy donors. Notes on the study in general: As a later analysis showed, a missense DCLRE1C variant was linked to trimming of TCR beta V- and J-genes. A later analysis found common viral pathogens apparently linked to several of the most significant clusters. The study listed approximately 160 cytomegalovirus-associated TCR beta chains. Earlier analysis found most TCR beta V segments productive about 90% or about 30% of the time.

This chain links TRBV6-5 with TRBJ2-7; possible D gene TRBD2, 5 bases. This TCR derives from a man aged 35 to 55 in good health and CMV-seronegative. Source material: PBMCs. The CDR3 sequence is CASSYSGLSPYEQYF. DNA for the CDR3: TGTGCCAGCAGTTACTCCGGACTGTCCCCCTACGAGCAGTACTTC.